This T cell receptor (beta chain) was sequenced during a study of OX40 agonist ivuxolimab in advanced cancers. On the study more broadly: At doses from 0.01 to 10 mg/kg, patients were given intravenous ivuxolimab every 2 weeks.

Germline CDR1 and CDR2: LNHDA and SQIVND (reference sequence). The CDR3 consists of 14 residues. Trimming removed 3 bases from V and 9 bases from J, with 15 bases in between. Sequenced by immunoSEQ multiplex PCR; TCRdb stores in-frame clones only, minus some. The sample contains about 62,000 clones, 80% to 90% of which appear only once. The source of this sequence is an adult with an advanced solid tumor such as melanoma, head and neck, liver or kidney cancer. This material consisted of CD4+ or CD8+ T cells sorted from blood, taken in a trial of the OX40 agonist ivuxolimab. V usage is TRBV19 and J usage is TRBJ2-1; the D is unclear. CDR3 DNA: TGTGCCAGTAGTATGAGGTTCGGTTTAGGTGAGCAGTTCTTC. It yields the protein CASSMRFGLGEQFF. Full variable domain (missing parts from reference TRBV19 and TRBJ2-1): DGGITQSPKYLFRKEGQNVTLSCEQNLNHDAMYWYRQDPGQGLRLIYYSQIVNDFQKGDIAEGYSVSREKKESFPLTVTSAQKNPTAFYLCASSMRFGLGEQFFGPGTRLTVL.